The rows below give T cell receptor beta chains drawn from one sample of a study of T cells in Graves' hyperthyroidism and ophthalmopathy. TCRdb re-derived calls from the multiplex PCR reads in MiXCR, one entry per CDR3 protein. Here the sample spans hundreds of thousands of distinct CDR3 sequences, roughly 15% being singletons. Sequencing was performed on blood. These receptors were obtained from a woman aged 35 to 49 with Graves' ophthalmopathy. Each CDR3 is given without its conserved first and last residue. Each record gives: J gene, V gene, CDR3 protein.

j_gene: TRBJ2-5; v_gene: TRBV6-1; CDR3aa: ASRTGGLETQY
j_gene: TRBJ1-1; v_gene: TRBV30; CDR3aa: AWNKMNTEAF
j_gene: TRBJ2-5; v_gene: TRBV12-3/TRBV12-4; CDR3aa: ASSLEILMGFEETQY
j_gene: TRBJ2-2; v_gene: TRBV12-3/TRBV12-4; CDR3aa: ATGGGLSTGELF
j_gene: TRBJ1-5; v_gene: TRBV4-1; CDR3aa: ASSPLREGIGTQPQH
j_gene: TRBJ1-1; v_gene: TRBV19; CDR3aa: ASSIYGREAF
j_gene: TRBJ2-5; v_gene: TRBV24-1; CDR3aa: ATSELGVDKETQY
j_gene: TRBJ1-3; v_gene: TRBV13; CDR3aa: ASSYPKRLSGNTIY
j_gene: TRBJ2-7; v_gene: TRBV27; CDR3aa: ASSLSSPLGEQY
j_gene: TRBJ2-2; v_gene: TRBV7-6; CDR3aa: ASSLETGTGELF
j_gene: TRBJ1-5; v_gene: TRBV20-1; CDR3aa: SARRTLTGPNQPQH
j_gene: TRBJ1-1; v_gene: TRBV5-1; CDR3aa: ASSMGLIKNTEAF
j_gene: TRBJ1-2; v_gene: TRBV7-2; CDR3aa: ASSTEGTATYGYT
j_gene: TRBJ2-7; v_gene: TRBV11-2; CDR3aa: ASSVWDNRQY
j_gene: TRBJ1-5; v_gene: TRBV15; CDR3aa: ATSAGRAQPQH
j_gene: TRBJ2-5; v_gene: TRBV6-2/TRBV6-3; CDR3aa: ASRPGLAGGQETQY